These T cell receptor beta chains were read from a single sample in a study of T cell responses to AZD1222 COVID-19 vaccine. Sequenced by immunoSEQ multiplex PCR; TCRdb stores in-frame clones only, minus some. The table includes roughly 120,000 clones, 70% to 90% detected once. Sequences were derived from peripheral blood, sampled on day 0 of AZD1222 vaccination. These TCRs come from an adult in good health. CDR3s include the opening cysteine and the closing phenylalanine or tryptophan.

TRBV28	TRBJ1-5	CASSLLGAPQPQHF
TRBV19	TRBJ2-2	CASNMGWGLWSGTGELFF
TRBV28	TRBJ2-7	CASANYGAGGYEQYF
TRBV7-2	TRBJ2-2	CASSSFFGGELFF
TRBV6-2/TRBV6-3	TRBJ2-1	CASGPFGQAGGYNEQFF
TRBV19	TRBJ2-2	CASKMREGEHTGELFF
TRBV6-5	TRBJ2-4	CASSTGLAKNIQYF
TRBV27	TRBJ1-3	CARLGCCRVDTIYF
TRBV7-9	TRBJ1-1	CASSLRDGDTEAFF
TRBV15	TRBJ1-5	CATSRDVRQPQHF
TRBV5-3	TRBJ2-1	CARSLRDRGIDNEQFF
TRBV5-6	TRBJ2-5	CASSLMGRGGETQYF
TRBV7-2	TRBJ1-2	CASSLAPGQGVYGYTF
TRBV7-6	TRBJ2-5	CASSLAPWRTTQETQYF
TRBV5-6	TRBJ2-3	CASSLALGYTDTQYF
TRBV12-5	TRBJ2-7	CASGLPRRWIMDEQYF
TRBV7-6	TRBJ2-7	CASSLSVGFGSSHEQYF
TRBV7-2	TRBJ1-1	CASSLPGTGKAEAFF
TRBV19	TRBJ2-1	CASRTVPGQVNEQFF
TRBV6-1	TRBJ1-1	CASSSADSLTEAFF
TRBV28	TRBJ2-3	CASSWQTSRSTDTQYF
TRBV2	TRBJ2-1	CASSEARQGTQFF
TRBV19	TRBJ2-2	CASSIWRGGGGELFF
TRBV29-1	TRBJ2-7	CSVGVTASSSYEQYF
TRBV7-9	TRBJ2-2	CASSLGGANTGELFF
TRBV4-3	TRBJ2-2	CASSQDGTGGTGELFF
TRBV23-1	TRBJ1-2	CASREEGNYGYTF
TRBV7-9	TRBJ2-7	CASSLVEGTGDPYEQYF
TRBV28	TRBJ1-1	CASSYPVKGNTEAFF
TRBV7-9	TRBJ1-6	CASSNTGGGPLHF
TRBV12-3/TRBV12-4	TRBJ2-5	CASSLGIGETQYF
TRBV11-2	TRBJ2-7	CASTEDGSFHYEQYF
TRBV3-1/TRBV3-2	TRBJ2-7	CASSQEIGLGRVGEQYF
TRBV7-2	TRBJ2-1	CASSLGLAGGHDEQFF
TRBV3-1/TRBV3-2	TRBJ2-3	CASSPPRSSGRTDTQYF
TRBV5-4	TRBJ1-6	CASSPRQANSPLHF
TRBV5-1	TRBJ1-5	CASSRGPKQPQHF
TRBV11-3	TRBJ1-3	CASSPGQGPGNTIYF
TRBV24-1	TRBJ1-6	CATSDNYNSPLHF
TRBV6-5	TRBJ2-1	CASSPNRARGNEQFF
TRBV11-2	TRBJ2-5	CASSSRLAGGLGETQYF
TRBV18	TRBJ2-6	CASSQSSGANVLTF
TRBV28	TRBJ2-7	CASSGALGGYEQYF
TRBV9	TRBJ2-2	CASTGVGNPNTGELFF
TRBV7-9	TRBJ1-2	CASSLDGGSGYTF
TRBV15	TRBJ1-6	CATSRAVEGASPLHF
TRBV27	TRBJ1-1	CASSLFHRSQGPNTEAFF
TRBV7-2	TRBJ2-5	CASSPRTGGTQYF
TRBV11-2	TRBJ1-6	CASSLDGSGFSSYNSPLHF
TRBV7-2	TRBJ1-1	CASSLALWNTEAFF
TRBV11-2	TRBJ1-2	CASSPNRGGSDRPYGYTF
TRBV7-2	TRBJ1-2	CASSLGTPINYGYTF
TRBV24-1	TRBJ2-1	CATSDPPTNNEQFF
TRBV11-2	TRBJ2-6	CASSLRYRGHGANVLTF
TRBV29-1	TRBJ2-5	CSVEGFPGGGRQETQYF
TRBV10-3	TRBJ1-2	CAISESTGGYGYTF